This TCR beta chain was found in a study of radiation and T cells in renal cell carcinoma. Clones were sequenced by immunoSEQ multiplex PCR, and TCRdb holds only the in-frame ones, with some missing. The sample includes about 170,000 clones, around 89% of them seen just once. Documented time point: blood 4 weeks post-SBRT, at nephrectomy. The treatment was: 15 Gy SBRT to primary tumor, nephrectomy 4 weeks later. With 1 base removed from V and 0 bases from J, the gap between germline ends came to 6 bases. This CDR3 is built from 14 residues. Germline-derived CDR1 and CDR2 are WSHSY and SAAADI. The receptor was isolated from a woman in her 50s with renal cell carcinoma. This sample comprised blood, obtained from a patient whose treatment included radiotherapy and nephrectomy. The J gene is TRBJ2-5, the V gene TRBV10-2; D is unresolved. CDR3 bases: TGCGCCAGCAGTGAGTGGTCAAACCAAGAGACCCAGTACTTC. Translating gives CASSEWSNQETQYF.